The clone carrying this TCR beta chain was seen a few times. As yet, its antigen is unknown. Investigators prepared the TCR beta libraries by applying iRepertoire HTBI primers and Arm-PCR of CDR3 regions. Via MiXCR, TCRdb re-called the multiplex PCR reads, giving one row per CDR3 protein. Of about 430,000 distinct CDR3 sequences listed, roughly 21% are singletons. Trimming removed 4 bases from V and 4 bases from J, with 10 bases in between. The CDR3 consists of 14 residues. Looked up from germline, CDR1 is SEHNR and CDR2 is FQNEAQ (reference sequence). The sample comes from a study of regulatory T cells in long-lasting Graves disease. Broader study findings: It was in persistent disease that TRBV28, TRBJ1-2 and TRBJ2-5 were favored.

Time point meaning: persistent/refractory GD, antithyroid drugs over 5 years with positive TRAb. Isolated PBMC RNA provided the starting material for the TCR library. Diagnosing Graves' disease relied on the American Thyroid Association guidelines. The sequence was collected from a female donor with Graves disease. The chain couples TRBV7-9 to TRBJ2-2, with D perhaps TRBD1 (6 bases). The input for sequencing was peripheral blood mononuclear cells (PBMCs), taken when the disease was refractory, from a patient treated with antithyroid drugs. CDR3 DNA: TGTGCCAGCAGCTGGCAGGGGATCACCGGGGAGCTGTTTTTT. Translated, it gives CASSWQGITGELFF.